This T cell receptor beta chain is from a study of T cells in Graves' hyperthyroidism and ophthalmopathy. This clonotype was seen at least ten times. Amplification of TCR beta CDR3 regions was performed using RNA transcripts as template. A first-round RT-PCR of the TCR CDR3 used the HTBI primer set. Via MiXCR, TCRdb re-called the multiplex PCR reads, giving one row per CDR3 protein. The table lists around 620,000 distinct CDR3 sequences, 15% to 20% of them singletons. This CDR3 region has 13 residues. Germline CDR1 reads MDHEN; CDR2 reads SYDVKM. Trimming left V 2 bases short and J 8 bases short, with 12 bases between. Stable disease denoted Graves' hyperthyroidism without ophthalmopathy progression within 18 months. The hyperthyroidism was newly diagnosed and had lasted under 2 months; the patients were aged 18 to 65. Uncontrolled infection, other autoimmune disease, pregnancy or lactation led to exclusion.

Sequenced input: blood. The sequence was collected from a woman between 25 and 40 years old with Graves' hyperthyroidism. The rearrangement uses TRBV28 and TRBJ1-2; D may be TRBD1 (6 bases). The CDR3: CASSLEQGRGYTF. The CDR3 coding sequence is TGTGCCAGCAGTTTAGAACAGGGAAGGGGCTACACCTTC.